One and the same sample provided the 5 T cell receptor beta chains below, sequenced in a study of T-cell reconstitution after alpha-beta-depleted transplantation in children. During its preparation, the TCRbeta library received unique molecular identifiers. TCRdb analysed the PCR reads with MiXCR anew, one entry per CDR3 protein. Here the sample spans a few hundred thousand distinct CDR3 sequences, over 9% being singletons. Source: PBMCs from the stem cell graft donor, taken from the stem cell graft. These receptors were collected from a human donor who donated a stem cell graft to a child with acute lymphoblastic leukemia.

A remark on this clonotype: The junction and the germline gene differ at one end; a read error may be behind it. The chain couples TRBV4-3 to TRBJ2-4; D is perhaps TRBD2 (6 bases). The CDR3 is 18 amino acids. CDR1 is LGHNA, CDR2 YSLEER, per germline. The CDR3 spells CASSQDSVGGISKDIQYF. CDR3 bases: TGCGCCAGCAGCCAAGATTCGGTGGGAGGTATATCCAAAGACATTCAGTACTTC.

For the CDR3, the DNA is TGTGCCAGCAGCGGCCGAGAGGGGACCCAAGAGACCCAGTACTTC. Residues: CASSGREGTQETQYF. J is TRBJ2-5 and V is TRBV28; D assignment may be TRBD1 or TRBD2 (5 bases each). Germline V gene lookup returns CDR1 MDHEN and CDR2 SYDVKM. The CDR3 is 15 amino acids. V lost 6 bases to trimming and J lost 1 base, with 15 bases between them.

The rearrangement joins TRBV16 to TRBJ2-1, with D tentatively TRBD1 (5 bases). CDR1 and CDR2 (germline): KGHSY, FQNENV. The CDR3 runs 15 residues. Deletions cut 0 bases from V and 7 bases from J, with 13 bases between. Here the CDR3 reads CASSQSGLPGNEQFF. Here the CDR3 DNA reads TGTGCCAGCAGCCAATCGGGCCTCCCAGGGAATGAGCAGTTCTTC.

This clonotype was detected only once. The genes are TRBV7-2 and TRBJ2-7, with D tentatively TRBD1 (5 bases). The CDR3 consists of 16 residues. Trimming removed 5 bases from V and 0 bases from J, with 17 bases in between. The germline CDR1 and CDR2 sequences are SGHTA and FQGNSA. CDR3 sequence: CASSPRAAPSSYEQYF. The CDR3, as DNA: TGTGCCAGCAGCCCCAGGGCGGCGCCGAGCTCCTACGAGCAGTACTTC. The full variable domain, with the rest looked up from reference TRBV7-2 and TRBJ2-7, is GAGVSQSPSNKVTEKGKDVELRCDPISGHTALYWYRQSLGQGLEFLIYFQGNSAPDKSGLPSDRFSAERTGGSVSTLTIQRTQQEDSAVYLCASSPRAAPSSYEQYFGPGTRLTVT.

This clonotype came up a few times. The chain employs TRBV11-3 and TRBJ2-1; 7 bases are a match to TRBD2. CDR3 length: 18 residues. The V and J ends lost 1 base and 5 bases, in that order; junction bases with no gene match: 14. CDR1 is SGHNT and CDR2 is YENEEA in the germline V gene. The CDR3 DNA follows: TGTGCCAGCAGCTTAGGAGGAACGATGGGCGGGAGAGACAATGAGCAGTTCTTC. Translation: CASSLGGTMGGRDNEQFF.